The sequence of this T cell receptor beta chain was determined in a study of regulatory T cells in long-lasting Graves disease. Study-wide findings and caveats: It was in persistent disease that TRBV28, TRBJ1-2 and TRBJ2-5 were favored.

The time point was: persistent/refractory GD, antithyroid drugs over 5 years with positive TRAb. There was RNA extracted from PBMCs, and the TCR library was made from it. Patients with Graves' disease were diagnosed by American Thyroid Association guidelines. With regard to this clonotype: Its antigen is still unknown.

Germline assignment: CDR1 MNHNS and CDR2 SASEGT. V was shortened by 5 bases and J by 4 bases, with 11 bases between the two germline ends. The CDR3 runs to 13 residues. Combining iRepertoire HTBI primers with Arm-PCR of CDR3 regions, the authors built TCR beta libraries. Each CDR3 protein gets one entry after TCRdb re-called the multiplex PCR reads with MiXCR. The sample lists approximately 360,000 distinct CDR3 sequences, 23% occurring once. This chain uses TRBV6-1 with TRBJ2-5; TRBD2 is a possible D gene (6 bases). The source material was peripheral blood mononuclear cells (PBMCs), sampled when the disease was refractory, from a patient treated with antithyroid drugs. The source is a woman between 35 and 50 years old with Graves disease. The CDR3 region is CASSLGTRETQYF. The CDR3, as DNA: TGTGCCAGCAGTCTCGGGACTCGAGAGACCCAGTACTTC.